This TCR beta chain was documented in a study of blood T cells in healthy people across ages. General study results and limits: The unsorted PBMCs prevented any conclusive comparison of naive versus antigen-experienced cells.

Primed by a sample-barcoded 5' primer and a J-beta primer mix, a second PCR proceeded for roughly 7 to 11 cycles. A template-switch adaptor with 12 random nucleotides tagged each cDNA molecule. Using its own MiXCR run on the 5' RACE reads, TCRdb lists one record per CDR3 protein. Among around 800,000 distinct CDR3 sequences listed, around 45% were seen once. The V end lost 6 bases, the J end lost 2 bases, and 13 bases lay between the germline ends. Germline V gene data show CDR1 as MNHEY and CDR2 as SVGAGI. The CDR3 sequence is 14 residues long. Approximately 10 milliliters was the volume of peripheral blood drawn from each donor. Turning to this clonotype: Its antigen is currently unknown.

Specimen: blood. J is TRBJ1-2 and V is TRBV6-5; D not resolved. The clonotype comes from a man older than 75 in good health. CDR3 loop: CASRWAATNYGYTF. In DNA form, the CDR3 reads TGTGCCAGCAGATGGGCCGCGACGAACTATGGCTACACCTTC.